At least ten counts were recorded for the clone carrying this T cell receptor (beta chain). These data are taken from a study of T cells in Graves' hyperthyroidism and ophthalmopathy. Amplification of TCR beta CDR3 regions was performed using RNA transcripts as template. Using the HTBI primer set, a first-round RT-PCR was run on the TCR CDR3. TCRdb analysed the multiplex PCR reads with MiXCR anew, one entry per CDR3 protein. The profile shows under 300,000 distinct CDR3 sequences, more than 12% of them singletons. Germline-derived CDR1 and CDR2 are LNHDA and SQIVND (reference sequence). Trimming pared 1 base from V and 0 bases from J, leaving 8 bases between. The CDR3 spans 15 residues.

The sample taken for sequencing was blood. The chain couples TRBV19 to TRBJ2-3, with D hard to call. The sequence came from a middle-aged woman with Graves' hyperthyroidism that later progressed to Graves' ophthalmopathy. CDR3 DNA: TGTGCCAGTAGTATAGTTCGTGCTAGCACAGATACGCAGTATTTT. It encodes CASSIVRASTDTQYF.